This TCR beta chain was sequenced during a study of T cell changes during pregnancy in multiple sclerosis. The assay was immunoSEQ multiplex PCR, and TCRdb's table has in-frame clones only and misses some. The repertoire holds tens of thousands of clones, with 92% as singletons. The CDR3 length is 19 residues. V was pared by 4 bases and J by 0 bases, with 14 bases of the junction left unmatched. The germline gives CDR1 SGHNT, CDR2 YYREEE (reference sequence). The source of this sequence is a female donor with multiple sclerosis, enrolled in a pregnancy study. The chain couples TRBV5-4 to TRBJ2-3, with 10 nucleotides matching TRBD2. The sample here was CD4+ T cells from peripheral blood mononuclear cells, taken in the third trimester of pregnancy. The CDR3 DNA reads TGTGCCAGCAGCAAACCGGGACTAGCGTACGAAACAAGCACAGATACGCAGTATTTT. Protein product: CASSKPGLAYETSTDTQYF.